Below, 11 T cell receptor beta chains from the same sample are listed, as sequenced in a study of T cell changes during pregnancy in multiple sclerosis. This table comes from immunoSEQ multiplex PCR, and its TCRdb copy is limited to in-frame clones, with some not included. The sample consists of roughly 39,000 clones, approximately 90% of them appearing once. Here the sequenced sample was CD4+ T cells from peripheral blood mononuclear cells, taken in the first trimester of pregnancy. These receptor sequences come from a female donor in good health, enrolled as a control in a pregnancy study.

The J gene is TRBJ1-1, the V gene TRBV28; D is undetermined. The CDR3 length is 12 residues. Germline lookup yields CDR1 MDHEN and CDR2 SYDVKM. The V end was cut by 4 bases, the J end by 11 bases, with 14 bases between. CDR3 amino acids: CASSSNPPTAFF. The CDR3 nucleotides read TGTGCCAGCAGTTCTAATCCTCCCACGGCTTTCTTT.

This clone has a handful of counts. This CDR3 reads CASRGTGLGYEQYF. CDR3 nucleotides: TGTGCCAGCAGGGGGACAGGGCTCGGGTACGAGCAGTACTTC. The V and J genes are TRBV25-1 and TRBJ2-7, with 9 bases that match TRBD1. V lost 6 bases to trimming and J lost 4 bases; unmatched junction nucleotides: 7. The CDR3 runs to 14 residues. Germline V gene data show CDR1 as MGHDK and CDR2 as SYGVNS.

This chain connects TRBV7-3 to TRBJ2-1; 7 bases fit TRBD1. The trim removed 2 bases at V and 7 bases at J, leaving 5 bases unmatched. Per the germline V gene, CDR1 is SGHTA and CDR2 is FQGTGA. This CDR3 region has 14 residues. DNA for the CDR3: TGTGCCAGCAGCTTAGTGAACAGGGGAAATGAGCAGTTCTTC. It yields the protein CASSLVNRGNEQFF.

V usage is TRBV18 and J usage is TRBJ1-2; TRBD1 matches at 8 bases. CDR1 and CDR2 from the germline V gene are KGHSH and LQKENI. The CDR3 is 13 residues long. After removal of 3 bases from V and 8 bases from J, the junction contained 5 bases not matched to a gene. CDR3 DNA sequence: TGTGCCAGCTCACCCTCAGGGGGCGTGGGCTACACCTTC. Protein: CASSPSGGVGYTF.

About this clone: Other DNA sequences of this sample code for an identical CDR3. DNA for the CDR3: TGTGCCAGCAGCTTGGCGGCTAGCGGGGGCTACAATGAGCAGTTCTTC. As protein: CASSLAASGGYNEQFF. V usage is TRBV5-5 and J usage is TRBJ2-1, with 10 bases fitting TRBD2. The ends lost 0 bases at V and 3 bases at J; junction bases unmatched: 3. CDR1 SGHKS and CDR2 YYEKEE come from the germline V gene (reference sequence). There are 16 residues in the CDR3.

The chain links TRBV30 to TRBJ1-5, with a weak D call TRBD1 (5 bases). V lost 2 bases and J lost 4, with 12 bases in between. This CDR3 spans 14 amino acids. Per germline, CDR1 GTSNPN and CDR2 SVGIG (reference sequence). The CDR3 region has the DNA TGTGCCTGGAGTTACAGGACGACGAATCAGCCCCAGCATTTT. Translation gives CAWSYRTTNQPQHF.

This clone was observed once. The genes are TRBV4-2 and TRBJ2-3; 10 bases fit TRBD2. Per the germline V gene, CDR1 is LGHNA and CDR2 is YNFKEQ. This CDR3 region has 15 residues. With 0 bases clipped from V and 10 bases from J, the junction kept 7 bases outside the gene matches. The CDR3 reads CASSQDASGGGPQYF. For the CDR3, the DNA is TGTGCCAGCAGCCAAGATGCAAGCGGGGGGGGACCGCAGTATTTT.

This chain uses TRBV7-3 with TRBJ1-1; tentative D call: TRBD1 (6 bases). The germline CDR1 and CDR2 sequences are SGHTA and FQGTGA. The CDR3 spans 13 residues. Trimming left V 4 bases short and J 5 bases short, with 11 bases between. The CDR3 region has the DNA TGTGCCAGCAGCTCTCAGAGGGGGACTGAAGCTTTCTTT. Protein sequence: CASSSQRGTEAFF.

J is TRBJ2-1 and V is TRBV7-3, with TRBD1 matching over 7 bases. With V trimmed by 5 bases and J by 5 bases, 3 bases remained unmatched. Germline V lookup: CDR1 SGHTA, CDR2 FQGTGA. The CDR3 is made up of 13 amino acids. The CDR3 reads CASSGDRDNEQFF. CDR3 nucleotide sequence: TGTGCCAGCAGCGGGGACAGAGACAATGAGCAGTTCTTC.

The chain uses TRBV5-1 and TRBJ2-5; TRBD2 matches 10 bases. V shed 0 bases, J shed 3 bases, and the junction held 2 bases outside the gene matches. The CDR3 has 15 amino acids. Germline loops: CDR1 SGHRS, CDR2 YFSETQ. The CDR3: CASSLALAGEETQYF. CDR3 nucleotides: TGCGCCAGCAGCTTGGCCCTAGCGGGGGAAGAGACCCAGTACTTC.

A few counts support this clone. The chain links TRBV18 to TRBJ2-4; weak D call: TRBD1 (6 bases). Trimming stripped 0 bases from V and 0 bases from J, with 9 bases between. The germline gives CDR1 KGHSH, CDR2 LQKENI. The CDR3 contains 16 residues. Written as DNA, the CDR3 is TGTGCCAGCTCACCACCGACAGGAGTAGCCAAAAACATTCAGTACTTC. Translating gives CASSPPTGVAKNIQYF.